This T cell receptor beta chain was sequenced in a study of cytotoxic CD8 clonotypes in ibrutinib-treated CLL (dated by TCRdb to the early 2020s). Looking at the study overall: The cohort was composed of approximately 11 relapsed/refractory and about 15 treatment-naive patients; IGHV unmutated status was identified in roughly 18 patients. Of the roughly 90 people in the trial, about 25 had longitudinal samples available. An average of approximately 260,000 productive templates and 80,000 to 95,000 productive rearrangements was obtained per sample. Cryopreserved peripheral blood mononuclear cells were obtained prior to treatment, at the time of response, and at either disease progression or sustained remission. Responses were partial in around 25 patients and complete in 2; after median about 70 months follow-up, around 14 stayed in remission and about 12 progressed. Every remission and progressive disease sample was obtained while ibrutinib was still being received by the patients. Samples at response were collected after a median of around twelve months of treatment, with a range of roughly 6 to 40 months. Summary of the overall study and its limitations: At baseline, clonality was higher than in age-matched healthy donors and showed a strong correlation with circulating CD8+ T-cell counts. Lymph node repertoires were not examined, and the timing of sampling was not matched between patients in sustained remission and those whose disease progressed. Public clonotypes were rare and either contracted or stayed stable during treatment, and the rise in clonality at ibrutinib response reflected the expansion of private clonotypes. An increase in clonality was observed at ibrutinib response, with clonality remaining stable during sustained remission and falling back toward baseline at progression.

At the junction V is shortened by 4 bases and J by 3 bases, with 12 bases in between. The CDR3 contains 14 residues, cysteine and phenylalanine counted. The read is trimmed to its CDR3 DNA, 42 bases read in frame from base 1. As encoded in the germline V gene, CDR1 is KGHSH while CDR2 is LQKENI. A MiSeq instrument was used for deep resolution sequencing, which targeted depths ranging from 1 in 1 million up to 1 in 200,000 T cells, with coverage averaging 10x for each clonotype. The immunoSEQ hsTCRB Kit was used to generate TCR beta libraries. The published analysis was carried out like this. Data were analyzed with ImmunoSEQ Data Assistant and ImmunoSEQ Analyzer, with V, D and J genes assigned per IMGT definitions. Clonality, which ranges from 0 to 1, was calculated by subtracting the normalized Shannon entropy of productive rearrangement frequencies from one. Only overrepresented clonotypes making up at least 0.05% of each patient's repertoire were included in the public clonotype analysis. Repertoires from more than ten age-matched healthy donors in immuneACCESS were used as clonality controls. This immuneACCESS table, as held by TCRdb, lists in-frame sequences with V and J called but not all clones. Of the missing ones, under half trace to an unresolved V gene in checked studies; the others have no known cause. V and J calls plus clone size are reproduced from that table; the DNA served to infer D and trimming. Here the sample has about 45,000 clones; about 69% occur a single time. The biggest ten clones account for about 22% of the sample.

What the time point label conveys for this sample: approximately 2 years on ibrutinib. For TCR beta library preparation, 1.5 to 2.5 micrograms of genomic DNA were extracted from the cryopreserved PBMCs. Longitudinal blood samples from CLL patients on ibrutinib monotherapy underwent high-throughput TCR beta sequencing. The patients took part in an open-label, single-center phase 2 trial of ibrutinib monotherapy. On this clone itself: This clone's antigen is unknown. One base away there is no much larger clone; base qualities are not given.

The chain is encoded by TRBV18 joined to TRBJ2-5; TRBD1 is perhaps the D gene, given 5 matching bases. This specimen was PBMCs, taken after 24 months of ibrutinib treatment. This clonotype originated in a human donor with chronic lymphocytic leukemia. The DNA sequence is given as TGTGCCAGCTCACTCAGGGATTTTGAAGAGACCCAGTACTTC. Translated, it gives CASSLRDFEETQYF.